The entry that follows covers one TCR beta chain sequence. The sample is drawn from a study of blood T cell repertoires in COVID-19. Across the study: The samples span acute and convalescent COVID-19 from the United States, Italy and Spain.

V was pared by 0 bases and J by 1 base, with 11 bases between. There are 15 residues in the CDR3. Germline V lookup: CDR1 SGHKS, CDR2 YYEKEE (reference sequence). TCRdb's table, derived via immunoSEQ multiplex PCR, lists solely in-frame clones and lacks some. Found here are about 120,000 clones, about 90% of them singletons; the top ten hold roughly 8.2%. The chain employs TRBV5-5 and TRBJ2-7; perhaps TRBD2 as D (5 bases). The sequence derives from a human donor in a cohort sampled during active COVID-19. Material: peripheral blood. The CDR3 is CASSLERTGSYEQYF. In DNA, the CDR3 is TGTGCCAGCAGCTTGGAAAGGACGGGATCCTACGAGCAGTACTTC.